This entry concerns a single T cell receptor (beta chain). Produced via immunoSEQ multiplex PCR; TCRdb's table is partial and in-frame only. The table has some 100,000 clones, 80% to 90% seen once; the top ten hold 2.7%. Recruits, aged about 18 to 95 years, lived in 20 to 30 US areas. Cohort placement rested on clinical history that participants reported themselves. From germline, CDR1 is LNHDA and CDR2 SQIVND (reference sequence). Deletions cut 11 bases from V and 0 bases from J, with 13 bases between. CDR3 length equals 13 residues. The sample is drawn from a study of blood T cell repertoires in COVID-19.

The V call is TRBV19, the J call TRBJ1-1, with TRBD1 as a possible D gene (6 bases). This TCR derives from a woman between 45 and 60 years old who had recovered from COVID-19. Specimen: PBMCs or T cells enriched from blood (not recorded which). The CDR3 DNA follows: TGTGCCGCAGCGGGACAAATGAACACTGAAGCTTTCTTT. Translation gives CAAAGQMNTEAFF.